The 12 T cell receptor beta chains below were found in one sample sequenced in a study of T cell responses to AZD1222 COVID-19 vaccine. Measured with immunoSEQ multiplex PCR; TCRdb has only the in-frame clones, and not every one. The sample shows about 120,000 clones, less than 95% of them seen only once. Sequenced material: peripheral blood, taken on day 0 of AZD1222 vaccination. These receptor sequences come from an adult in good health.

The chain joins TRBV20-1 to TRBJ2-3; TRBD2 matches at 14 bases. Unmatched junction bases numbered 8, after V lost 3 bases and J lost 6 bases. The CDR3 runs to 16 residues. Germline V CDR1 and CDR2: DFQATT, SNEGSKA (reference sequence). CDR3 bases: TGCAGTGCTAGTGGGACTAGCGGGAGTGGGAGGGATACGCAGTATTTT. The encoded protein is CSASGTSGSGRDTQYF.

This chain joins TRBV7-9 and TRBJ1-4, with D possibly TRBD1 on 5 matching bases. The CDR3 is 15 amino acids. The germline V gene encodes CDR1 SEHNR and CDR2 FQNEAQ (reference sequence). With 3 bases removed from V and 3 bases from J, the gap between germline ends came to 11 bases. The chain's CDR3 is CASSFGGTSNEKLFF. CDR3 sequence (DNA): TGTGCCAGCAGCTTTGGTGGGACCTCTAATGAAAAACTGTTTTTT.

This chain joins TRBV5-6 and TRBJ1-6; D is possibly TRBD1 (6 bases). The germline CDR1 and CDR2 sequences are SGHDT and YYEEEE. The germline V and J ends were trimmed by 5 bases and 7 bases, with 13 bases remaining between them. The CDR3 contains 14 residues. Here the CDR3 DNA reads TGTGCCAGCAGTTTAACAGGGATCAATTCACCCCTCCACTTT. It is translated as CASSLTGINSPLHF.

The chain recombines TRBV28 with TRBJ1-2; D unresolved. This CDR3 is built from 14 residues. Germline V lookup: CDR1 MDHEN, CDR2 SYDVKM. V was cut by 1 base and J by 9 bases, with 15 bases left in between. CDR3 protein: CASSLSPGAISYTF. The CDR3 coding sequence is TGTGCCAGCAGTTTATCCCCGGGAGCTATAAGCTACACCTTC.

This chain uses TRBV29-1 with TRBJ1-3; maybe TRBD1 (5 bases). The V gene lost 6 bases and the J gene lost 4 bases, with 16 bases spanning the gap. The CDR3 consists of 14 residues. CDR1 and CDR2 (germline): SQVTM, ANQGSEA. This chain's CDR3 is CSVSTGTAGNTIYF. CDR3 bases: TGCAGCGTCTCTACCGGGACGGCGGGAAACACCATATATTTT.

The V gene is TRBV7-8, the J gene TRBJ2-4; 11 bases line up with TRBD2. CDR1 SGHVS and CDR2 FQNEAQ come from the germline V gene. The V and J ends lost 4 bases and 9 bases, in that order; junction bases with no gene match: 11. This CDR3 has 16 residues. The CDR3 sequence: CASSSQSTSGRSIQYF. For the CDR3, the DNA is TGTGCCAGCAGCTCCCAAAGCACTAGCGGGAGAAGCATTCAGTACTTC. Together with reference TRBV7-8 and TRBJ2-4, the CDR3 gives the full variable domain: GAGVSQSPRYKVAKRGQDVALRCDPISGHVSLFWYQQALGQGPEFLTYFQNEAQLDKSGLPSDRFFAERPEGSVSTLKIQRTQQEDSAVYLCASSSQSTSGRSIQYFGAGTRLSVL.

This chain links TRBV7-4 with TRBJ1-5, with unresolved D. The germline V gene encodes CDR1 SGHVT and CDR2 SQSDAQ. This CDR3 region has 17 residues. V lost 7 bases and J lost 9, with 28 bases in between. The DNA for the CDR3 is TGTGCCAGCACCCCTAGTTTGGCAGAGTTCCTTCCTCGGCCCCAGCATTTT. It translates to CASTPSLAEFLPRPQHF.

J is TRBJ2-3 and V is TRBV7-3, with D perhaps TRBD2 (5 bases). Germline CDR1 is SGHTA and CDR2 is FQGTGA. V lost 2 bases, J lost 2 bases, and 14 bases lay in between. The CDR3 is 16 amino acids. The CDR3 spells CASSLRVGDNTDTQYF. The DNA for the CDR3 is TGTGCCAGCAGCTTACGGGTGGGAGATAACACAGATACGCAGTATTTT.

This clone appeared once. V gene TRBV2 combines with J gene TRBJ2-5; D call uncertain. CDR3 length: 14 residues. CDR1 SNHLY and CDR2 FYNNEI come from the germline V gene. V gave up 7 bases and J gave up 5 bases, with 17 bases separating them. The CDR3 nucleotides read TGTGCCAGCAACCGAGTCACTGCCTCGGAGACCCAGTACTTC. Translating gives CASNRVTASETQYF.

CDR3 amino acids: CASSGQGQGGEKLFF. CDR3 nucleotides: TGCGCCAGCAGCGGCCAGGGACAGGGCGGGGAAAAACTGTTTTTT. This chain uses TRBV5-1 with TRBJ1-4, with TRBD1 identical over 9 bases. J was trimmed by 8 bases and V by 4 bases; bases with no gene match: 9. CDR3 length equals 15 residues. Germline V gene data show CDR1 as SGHRS and CDR2 as YFSETQ.

The chain combines TRBV5-1 with TRBJ1-1; D remains unclear. The CDR3 consists of 13 residues. The germline gives CDR1 SGHRS, CDR2 YFSETQ. V gave up 2 bases and J gave up 5 bases, with 10 bases separating them. The CDR3 spells CASSFEARTEAFF. CDR3 nucleotide sequence: TGCGCCAGCAGCTTTGAGGCGAGGACTGAAGCTTTCTTT.

The chain carries TRBV5-1 and TRBJ2-2; tentative D call: TRBD2 (7 bases). CDR1 is SGHRS and CDR2 is YFSETQ in the germline V gene. CDR3 length equals 15 residues. V was shortened by 1 base and J by 2 bases, with 9 bases between the two germline ends. CDR3: CASSLRGANTGELFF. CDR3 DNA sequence: TGCGCCAGCAGCTTGCGGGGGGCCAACACCGGGGAGCTGTTTTTT.